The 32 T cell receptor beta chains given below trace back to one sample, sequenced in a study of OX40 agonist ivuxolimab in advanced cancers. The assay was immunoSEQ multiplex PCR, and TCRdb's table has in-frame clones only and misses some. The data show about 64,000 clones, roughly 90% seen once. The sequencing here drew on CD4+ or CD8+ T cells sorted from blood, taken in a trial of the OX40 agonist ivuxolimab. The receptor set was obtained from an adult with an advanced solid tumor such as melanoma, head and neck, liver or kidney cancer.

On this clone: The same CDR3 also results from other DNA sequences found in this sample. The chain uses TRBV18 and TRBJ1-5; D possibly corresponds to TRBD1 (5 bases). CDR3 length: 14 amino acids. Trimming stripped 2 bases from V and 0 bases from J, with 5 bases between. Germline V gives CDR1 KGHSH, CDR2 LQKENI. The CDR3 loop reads CASSPGGSNQPQHF. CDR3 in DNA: TGTGCCAGCTCACCAGGGGGTAGCAATCAGCCCCAGCATTTT. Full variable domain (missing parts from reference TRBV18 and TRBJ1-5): NAGVMQNPRHLVRRRGQEARLRCSPMKGHSHVYWYRQLPEEGLKFMVYLQKENIIDESGMPKERFSAEFPKEGPSILRIQQVVRGDSAAYFCASSPGGSNQPQHFGDGTRLSIL.

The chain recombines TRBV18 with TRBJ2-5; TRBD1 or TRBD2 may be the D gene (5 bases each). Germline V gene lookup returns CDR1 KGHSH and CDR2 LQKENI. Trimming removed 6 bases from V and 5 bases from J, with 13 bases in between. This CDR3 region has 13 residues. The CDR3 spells CASSPSGTETQYF. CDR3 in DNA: TGTGCCAGCTCCCCGTCCGGGACGGAGACCCAGTACTTC. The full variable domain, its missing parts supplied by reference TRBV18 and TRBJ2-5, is NAGVMQNPRHLVRRRGQEARLRCSPMKGHSHVYWYRQLPEEGLKFMVYLQKENIIDESGMPKERFSAEFPKEGPSILRIQQVVRGDSAAYFCASSPSGTETQYFGPGTRLLVL.

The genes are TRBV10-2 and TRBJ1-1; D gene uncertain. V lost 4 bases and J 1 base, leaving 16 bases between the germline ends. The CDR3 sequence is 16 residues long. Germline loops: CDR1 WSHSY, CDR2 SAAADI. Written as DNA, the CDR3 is TGCGCCAGCAGTGGTGAAGGGCCAAACAAGAACACTGAAGCTTTCTTT. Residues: CASSGEGPNKNTEAFF.

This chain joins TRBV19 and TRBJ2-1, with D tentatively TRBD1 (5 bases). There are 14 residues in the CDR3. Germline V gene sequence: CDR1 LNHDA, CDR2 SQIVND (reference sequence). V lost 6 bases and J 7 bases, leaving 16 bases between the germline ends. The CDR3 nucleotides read TGTGCCAGTAGAAAGGGGATCTCAAAGAATGAGCAGTTCTTC. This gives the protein CASRKGISKNEQFF.

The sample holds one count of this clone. The CDR3 loop is CASGREGPANTGELFF. The DNA of the CDR3 is TGTGCCAGCGGGAGGGAGGGACCGGCGAACACCGGGGAGCTGTTTTTT. The rearrangement links TRBV7-2 to TRBJ2-2; 7 nucleotides agree with TRBD2. CDR1 is SGHTA, CDR2 FQGNSA, per germline. The CDR3 contains 16 residues. V lost 8 bases and J lost 0; bases outside the gene matches: 9.

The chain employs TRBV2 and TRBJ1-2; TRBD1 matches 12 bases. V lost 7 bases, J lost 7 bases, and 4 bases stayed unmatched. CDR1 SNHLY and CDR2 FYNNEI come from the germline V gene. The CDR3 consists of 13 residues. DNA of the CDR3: TGTGCCAGCATCCTGGGACAGGGGGCTGGCTACACCTTC. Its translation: CASILGQGAGYTF.

CDR3 coding DNA: TGCAGTGCTAGAAAAAACTACGAGCAGTACTTC. Encoded protein: CSARKNYEQYF. The genes are TRBV20-1 and TRBJ2-7, with no clear D. The V end lost 2 bases, the J end lost 3 bases, and 5 bases lay between the germline ends. The CDR3 contains 11 residues. CDR1 DFQATT and CDR2 SNEGSKA come from the germline V gene (reference sequence).

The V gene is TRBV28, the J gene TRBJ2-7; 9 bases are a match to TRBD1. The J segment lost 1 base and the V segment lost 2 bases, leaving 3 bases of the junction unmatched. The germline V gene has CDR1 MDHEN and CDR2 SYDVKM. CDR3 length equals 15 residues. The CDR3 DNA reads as TGTGCCAGCAGTTTACCGGGACAGGGATCCTACGAGCAGTACTTC. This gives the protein CASSLPGQGSYEQYF. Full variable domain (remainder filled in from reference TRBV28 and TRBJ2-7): DVKVTQSSRYLVKRTGEKVFLECVQDMDHENMFWYRQDPGLGLRLIYFSYDVKMKEKGDIPEGYSVSREKKERFSLILESASTNQTSMYLCASSLPGQGSYEQYFGPGTRLTVT.

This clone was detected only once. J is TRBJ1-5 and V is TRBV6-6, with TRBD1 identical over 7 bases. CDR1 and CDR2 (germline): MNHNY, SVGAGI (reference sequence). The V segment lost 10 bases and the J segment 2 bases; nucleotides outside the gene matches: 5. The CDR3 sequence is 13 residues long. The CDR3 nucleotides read TGTGCCACCCTAGGACAGGGCAATCAGCCCCAGCATTTT. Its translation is CATLGQGNQPQHF.

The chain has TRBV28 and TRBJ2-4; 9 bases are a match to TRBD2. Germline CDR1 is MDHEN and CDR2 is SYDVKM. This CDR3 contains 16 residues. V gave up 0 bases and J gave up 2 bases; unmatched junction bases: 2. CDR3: CASSLWTSGSKNIQYF. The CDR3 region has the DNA TGTGCCAGCAGTTTATGGACTAGCGGCTCCAAAAACATTCAGTACTTC.

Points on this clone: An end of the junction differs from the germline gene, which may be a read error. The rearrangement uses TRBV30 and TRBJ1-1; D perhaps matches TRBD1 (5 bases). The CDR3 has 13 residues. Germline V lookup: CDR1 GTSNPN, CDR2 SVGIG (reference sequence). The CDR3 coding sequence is TGTGCCTGGAGCGCAGCAATAGGGATCGGGGCGACCTTT. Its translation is CAWSAAIGIGATF. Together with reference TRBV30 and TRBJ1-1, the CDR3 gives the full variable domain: SQTIHQWPATLVQPVGSPLSLECTVEGTSNPNLYWYRQAAGRGLQLLFYSVGIGQISSEVPQNLSASRPQDRQFILSSKKLLLSDSGFYLCAWSAAIGIGATFGQGTRLTVV.

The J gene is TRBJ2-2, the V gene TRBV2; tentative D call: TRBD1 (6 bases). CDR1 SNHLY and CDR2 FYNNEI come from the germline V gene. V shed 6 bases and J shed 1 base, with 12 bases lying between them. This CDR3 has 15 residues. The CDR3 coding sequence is TGTGCCAGCAGAAAGACAGGCCTGAACACCGGGGAGCTGTTTTTT. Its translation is CASRKTGLNTGELFF.

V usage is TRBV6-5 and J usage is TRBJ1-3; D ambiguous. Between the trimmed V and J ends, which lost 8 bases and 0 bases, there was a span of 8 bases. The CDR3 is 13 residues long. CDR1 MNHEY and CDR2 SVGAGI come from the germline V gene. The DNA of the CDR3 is TGTGCCAGCCGCCGGGGCTCTGGAAACACCATATATTTT. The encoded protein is CASRRGSGNTIYF.

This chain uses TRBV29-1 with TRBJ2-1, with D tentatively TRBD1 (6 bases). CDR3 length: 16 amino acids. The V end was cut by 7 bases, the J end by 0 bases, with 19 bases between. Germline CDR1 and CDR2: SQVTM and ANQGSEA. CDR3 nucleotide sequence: TGCAGCGGTATATTACAGGGAATTACCTCCTACAATGAGCAGTTCTTC. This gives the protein CSGILQGITSYNEQFF.

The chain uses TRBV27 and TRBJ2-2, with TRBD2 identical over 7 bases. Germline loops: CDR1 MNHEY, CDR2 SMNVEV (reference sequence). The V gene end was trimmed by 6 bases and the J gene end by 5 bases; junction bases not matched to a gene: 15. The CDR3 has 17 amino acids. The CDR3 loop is CASSNPPGAGITGELFF. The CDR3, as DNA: TGTGCCAGCAGCAACCCCCCAGGAGCGGGGATTACCGGGGAGCTGTTTTTT.

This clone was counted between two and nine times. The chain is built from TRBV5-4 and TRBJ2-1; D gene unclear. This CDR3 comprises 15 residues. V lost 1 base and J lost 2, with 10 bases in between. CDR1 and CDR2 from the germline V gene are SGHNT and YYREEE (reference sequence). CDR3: CASSLLAGPYNEQFF. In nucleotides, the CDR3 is TGTGCCAGCAGCTTGTTAGCAGGACCCTACAATGAGCAGTTCTTC. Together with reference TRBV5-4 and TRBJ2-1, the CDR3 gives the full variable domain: ETGVTQSPTHLIKTRGQQVTLRCSSQSGHNTVSWYQQALGQGPQFIFQYYREEENGRGNFPPRFSGLQFPNYSSELNVNALELDDSALYLCASSLLAGPYNEQFFGPGTRLTVL.

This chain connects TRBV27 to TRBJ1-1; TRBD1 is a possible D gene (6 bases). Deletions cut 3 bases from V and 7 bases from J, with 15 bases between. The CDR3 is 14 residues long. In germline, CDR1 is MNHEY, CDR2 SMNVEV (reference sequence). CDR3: CASSFFLGAGEAFF. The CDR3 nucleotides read TGTGCCAGCAGTTTTTTTTTGGGGGCTGGTGAAGCTTTCTTT.

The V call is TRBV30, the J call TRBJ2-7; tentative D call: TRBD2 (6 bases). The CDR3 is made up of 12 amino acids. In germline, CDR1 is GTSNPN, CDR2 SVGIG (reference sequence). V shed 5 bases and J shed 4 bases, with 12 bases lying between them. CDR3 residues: CAWGAGSYEQYF. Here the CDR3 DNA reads TGTGCCTGGGGCGCGGGATCTTACGAGCAGTACTTC.

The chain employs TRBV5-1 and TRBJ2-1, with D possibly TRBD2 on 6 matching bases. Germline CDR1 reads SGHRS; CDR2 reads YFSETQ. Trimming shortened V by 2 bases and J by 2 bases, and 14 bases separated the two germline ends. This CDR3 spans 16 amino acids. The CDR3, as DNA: TGCGCCAGCAGCTTAGCGGGCCCCGGACCCTACAATGAGCAGTTCTTC. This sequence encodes CASSLAGPGPYNEQFF.

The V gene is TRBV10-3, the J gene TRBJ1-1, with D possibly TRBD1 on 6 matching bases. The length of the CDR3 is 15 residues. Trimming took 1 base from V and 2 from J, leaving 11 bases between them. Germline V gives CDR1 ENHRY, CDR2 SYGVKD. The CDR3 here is CAISEYGGQNTEAFF. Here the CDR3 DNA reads TGTGCCATCAGTGAGTACGGGGGCCAAAACACTGAAGCTTTCTTT.

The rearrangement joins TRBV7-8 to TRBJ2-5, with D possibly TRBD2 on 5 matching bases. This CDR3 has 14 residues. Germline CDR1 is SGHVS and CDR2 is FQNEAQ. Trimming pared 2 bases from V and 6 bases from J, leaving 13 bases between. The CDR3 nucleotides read TGTGCCAGCAGCTTACCTAGCCTGCGGAAGACCCAGTACTTC. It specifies CASSLPSLRKTQYF.

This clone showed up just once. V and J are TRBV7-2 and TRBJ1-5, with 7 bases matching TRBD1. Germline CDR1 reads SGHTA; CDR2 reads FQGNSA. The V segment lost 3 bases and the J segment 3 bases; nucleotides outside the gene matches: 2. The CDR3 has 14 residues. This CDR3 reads CASSLDRFNQPQHF. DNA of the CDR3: TGTGCCAGCAGCTTGGACAGGTTCAATCAGCCCCAGCATTTT. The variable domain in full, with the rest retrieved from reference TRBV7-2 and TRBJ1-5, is GAGVSQSPSNKVTEKGKDVELRCDPISGHTALYWYRQSLGQGLEFLIYFQGNSAPDKSGLPSDRFSAERTGGSVSTLTIQRTQQEDSAVYLCASSLDRFNQPQHFGDGTRLSIL.

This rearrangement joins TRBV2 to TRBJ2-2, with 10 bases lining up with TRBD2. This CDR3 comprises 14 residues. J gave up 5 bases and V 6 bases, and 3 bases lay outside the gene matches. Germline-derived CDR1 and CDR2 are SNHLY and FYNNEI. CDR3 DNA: TGTGCCAGCAGGGATAGCGGGAGGACCGGGGAGCTGTTTTTT. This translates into CASRDSGRTGELFF.

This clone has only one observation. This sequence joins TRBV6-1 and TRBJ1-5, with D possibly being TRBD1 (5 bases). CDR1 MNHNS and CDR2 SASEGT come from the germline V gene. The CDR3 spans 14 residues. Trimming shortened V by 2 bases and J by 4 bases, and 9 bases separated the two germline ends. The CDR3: CASSEFQGNQPQHF. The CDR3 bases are TGTGCCAGCAGTGAATTCCAGGGTAATCAGCCCCAGCATTTT.

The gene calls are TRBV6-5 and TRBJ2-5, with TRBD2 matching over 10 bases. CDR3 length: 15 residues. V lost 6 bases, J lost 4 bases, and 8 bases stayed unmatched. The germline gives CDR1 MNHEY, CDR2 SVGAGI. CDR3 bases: TGTGCCAGCAGATCTCCTAGCGGGAGAGGAGAGACCCAGTACTTC. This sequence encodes CASRSPSGRGETQYF.

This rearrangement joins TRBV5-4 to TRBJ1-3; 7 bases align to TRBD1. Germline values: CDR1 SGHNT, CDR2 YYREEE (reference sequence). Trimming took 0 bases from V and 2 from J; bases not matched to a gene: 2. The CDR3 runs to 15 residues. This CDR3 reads CASSLGQGPGNTIYF. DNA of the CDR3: TGTGCCAGCAGCTTGGGACAGGGTCCTGGAAACACCATATATTTT. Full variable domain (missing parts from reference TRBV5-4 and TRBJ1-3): ETGVTQSPTHLIKTRGQQVTLRCSSQSGHNTVSWYQQALGQGPQFIFQYYREEENGRGNFPPRFSGLQFPNYSSELNVNALELDDSALYLCASSLGQGPGNTIYFGEGSWLTVV.

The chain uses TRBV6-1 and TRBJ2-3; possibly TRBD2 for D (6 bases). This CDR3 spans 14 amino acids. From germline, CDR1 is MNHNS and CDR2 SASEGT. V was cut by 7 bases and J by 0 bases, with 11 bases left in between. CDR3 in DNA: TGTGCCAGCACCCCGGGACTGAGCACAGATACGCAGTATTTT. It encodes CASTPGLSTDTQYF.

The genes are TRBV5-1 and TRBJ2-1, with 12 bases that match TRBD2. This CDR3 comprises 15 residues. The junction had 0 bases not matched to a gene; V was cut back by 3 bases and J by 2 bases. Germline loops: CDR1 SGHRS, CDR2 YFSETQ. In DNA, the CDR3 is TGCGCCAGCAGCTGGACTAGCGGGGCCTACAATGAGCAGTTCTTC. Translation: CASSWTSGAYNEQFF. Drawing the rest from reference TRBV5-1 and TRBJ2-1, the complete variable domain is KAGVTQTPRYLIKTRGQQVTLSCSPISGHRSVSWYQQTPGQGLQFLFEYFSETQRNKGNFPGRFSGRQFSNSRSEMNVSTLELGDSALYLCASSWTSGAYNEQFFGPGTRLTVL.

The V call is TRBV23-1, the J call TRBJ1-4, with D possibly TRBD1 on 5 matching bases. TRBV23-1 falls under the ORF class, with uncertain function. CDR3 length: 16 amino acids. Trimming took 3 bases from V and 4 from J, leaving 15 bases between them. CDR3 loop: CASSQIRGVGNEKLFF. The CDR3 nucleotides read TGCGCCAGCAGTCAGATTAGGGGCGTTGGTAATGAAAAACTGTTTTTT.

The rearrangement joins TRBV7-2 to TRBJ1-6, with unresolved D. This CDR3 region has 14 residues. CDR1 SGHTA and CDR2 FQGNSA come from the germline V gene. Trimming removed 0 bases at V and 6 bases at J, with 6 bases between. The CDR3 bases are TGTGCCAGCAGCTTAGCGCCAAGTAATTCACCCCTCCACTTT. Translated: CASSLAPSNSPLHF. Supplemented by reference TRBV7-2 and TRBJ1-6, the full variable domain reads GAGVSQSPSNKVTEKGKDVELRCDPISGHTALYWYRQSLGQGLEFLIYFQGNSAPDKSGLPSDRFSAERTGGSVSTLTIQRTQQEDSAVYLCASSLAPSNSPLHFGNGTRLTVT.

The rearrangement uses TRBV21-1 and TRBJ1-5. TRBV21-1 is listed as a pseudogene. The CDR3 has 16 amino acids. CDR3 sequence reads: CASSRRRVGRHQPQHF. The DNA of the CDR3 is TGTGCCAGCAGCCGAAGACGGGTGGGGAGACATCAGCCCCAGCATTTT.

The CDR3 nucleotides are TGTGCCTGGAGATATTCCATGAACACTGAAGCTTTCTTT. Translating it yields CAWRYSMNTEAFF. This chain connects TRBV30 to TRBJ1-1; D gene uncertain. Deletions cut 3 bases from V and 0 bases from J, with 8 bases between. The CDR3 is made up of 13 amino acids. CDR1 GTSNPN and CDR2 SVGIG come from the germline V gene (reference sequence).